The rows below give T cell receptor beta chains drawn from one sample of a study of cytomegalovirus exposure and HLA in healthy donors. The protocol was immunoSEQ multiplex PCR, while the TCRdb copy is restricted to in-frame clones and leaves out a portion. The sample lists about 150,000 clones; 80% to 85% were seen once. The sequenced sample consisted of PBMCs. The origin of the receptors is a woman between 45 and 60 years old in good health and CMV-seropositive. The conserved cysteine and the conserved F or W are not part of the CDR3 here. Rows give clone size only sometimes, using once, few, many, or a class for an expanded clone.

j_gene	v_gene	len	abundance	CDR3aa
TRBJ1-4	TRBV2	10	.	AGRDRVEKLF
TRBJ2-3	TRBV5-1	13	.	ASSVLAASTDTQY
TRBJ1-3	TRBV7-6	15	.	ASSHYERQISGNTIY
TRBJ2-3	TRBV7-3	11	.	ASSPYVTDTQY
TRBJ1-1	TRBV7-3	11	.	ASSLGGATEAF
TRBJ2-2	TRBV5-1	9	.	ASSNTGELF
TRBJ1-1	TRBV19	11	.	ASNGQWGTEAF
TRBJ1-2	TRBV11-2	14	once	ASSKTGQESIHGYT
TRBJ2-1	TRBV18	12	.	ASSPLAGVDEQF
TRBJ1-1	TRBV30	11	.	AWRMTVNTEAF
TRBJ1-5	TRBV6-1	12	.	ASSTTASYQPQH
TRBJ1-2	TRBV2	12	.	ASSAGGANYGYT
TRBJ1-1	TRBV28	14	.	ASRPGTGLMNTEAF
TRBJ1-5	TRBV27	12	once	ASFWGHNNQPQH
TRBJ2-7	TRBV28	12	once	ASSLDRGTYEQY
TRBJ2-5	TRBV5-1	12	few	ASSLAVFRETQY
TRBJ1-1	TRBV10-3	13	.	AISEGAGLNTEAF
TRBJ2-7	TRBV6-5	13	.	ASRDLAGGSYEQY
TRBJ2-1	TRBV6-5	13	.	ASSYKTASYNEQF
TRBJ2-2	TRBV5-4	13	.	ASSLVGGAAGELF
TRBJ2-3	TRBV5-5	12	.	AGSRGPGTDTQY
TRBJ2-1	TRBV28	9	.	ASSFRGRGF
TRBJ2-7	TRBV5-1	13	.	ASSTGGTGVYEQY
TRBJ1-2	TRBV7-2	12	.	ASSGDRANYGYT
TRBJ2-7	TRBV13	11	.	ASSLRRSYEQY
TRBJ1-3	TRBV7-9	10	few	ASSLRHFTIY
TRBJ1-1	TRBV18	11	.	ASSPPGQTEAF
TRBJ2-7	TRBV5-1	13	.	ASSFVAGGDYEQY
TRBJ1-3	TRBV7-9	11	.	ASSLQGGNTIY
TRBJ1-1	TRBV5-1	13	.	ASSLGQGANTEAF
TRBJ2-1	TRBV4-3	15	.	ASSRNAGANPPNEQF
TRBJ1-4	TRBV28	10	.	ASSFLPGELF
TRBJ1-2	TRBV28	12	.	ASRGAGAGYGYT
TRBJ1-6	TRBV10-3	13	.	ATYPSGQMNSPLH
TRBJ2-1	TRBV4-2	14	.	ASSHSSGASYNEQF
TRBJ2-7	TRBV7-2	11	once	ASSRDRGLEQY
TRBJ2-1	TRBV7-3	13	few	ASSSGTSGYNEQF
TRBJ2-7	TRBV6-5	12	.	ASSYGRVSYEQY
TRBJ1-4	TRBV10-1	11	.	ASSEGAGEKLF
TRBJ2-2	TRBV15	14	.	ATSPGAIAPTGELF
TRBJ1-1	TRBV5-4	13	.	ASSLGGPEDTEAF
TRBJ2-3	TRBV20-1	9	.	SALRGDTQY
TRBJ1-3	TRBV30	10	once	AWTGAGNTIY
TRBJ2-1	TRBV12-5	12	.	ASGLGQGNHEQF